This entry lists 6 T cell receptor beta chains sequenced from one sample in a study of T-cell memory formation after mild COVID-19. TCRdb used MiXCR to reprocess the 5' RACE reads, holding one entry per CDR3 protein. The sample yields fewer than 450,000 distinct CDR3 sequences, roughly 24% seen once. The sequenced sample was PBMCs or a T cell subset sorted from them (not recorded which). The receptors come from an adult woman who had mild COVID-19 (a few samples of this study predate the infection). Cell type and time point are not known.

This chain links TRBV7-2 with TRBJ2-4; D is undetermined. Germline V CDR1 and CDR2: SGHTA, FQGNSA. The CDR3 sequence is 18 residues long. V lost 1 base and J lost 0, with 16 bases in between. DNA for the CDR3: TGTGCCAGCAGCTTAGATCCACCTTCTATTGTAGCCAAAAACATTCAGTACTTC. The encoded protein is CASSLDPPSIVAKNIQYF.

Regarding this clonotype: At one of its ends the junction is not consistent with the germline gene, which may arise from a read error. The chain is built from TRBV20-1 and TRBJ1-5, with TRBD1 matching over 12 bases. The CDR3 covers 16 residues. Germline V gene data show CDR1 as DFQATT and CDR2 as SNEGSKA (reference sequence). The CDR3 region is CCARDAGQGADQPQHF. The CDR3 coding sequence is TGCTGTGCTAGAGATGCGGGACAGGGGGCGGATCAGCCCCAGCATTTT.

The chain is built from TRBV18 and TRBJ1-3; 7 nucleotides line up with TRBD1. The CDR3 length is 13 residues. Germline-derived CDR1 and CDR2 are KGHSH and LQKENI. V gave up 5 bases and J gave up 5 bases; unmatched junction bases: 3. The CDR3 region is CASSEGQRNTIYF. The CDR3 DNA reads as TGTGCCAGCTCAGAGGGACAGAGAAACACCATATATTTT.

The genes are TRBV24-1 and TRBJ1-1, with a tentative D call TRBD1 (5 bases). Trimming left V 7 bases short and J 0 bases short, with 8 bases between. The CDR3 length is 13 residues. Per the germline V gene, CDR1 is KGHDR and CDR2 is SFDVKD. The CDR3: CATRRGLNTEAFF. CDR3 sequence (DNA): TGTGCCACCAGGAGGGGCTTGAACACTGAAGCTTTCTTT.

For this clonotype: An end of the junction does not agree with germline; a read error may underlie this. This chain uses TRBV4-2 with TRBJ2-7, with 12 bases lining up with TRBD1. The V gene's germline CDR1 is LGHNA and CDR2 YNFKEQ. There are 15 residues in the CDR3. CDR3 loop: CVSSQLGQGAKEQYF. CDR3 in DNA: TGTGTCAGCAGCCAACTGGGACAGGGGGCGAAAGAGCAGTACTTC.

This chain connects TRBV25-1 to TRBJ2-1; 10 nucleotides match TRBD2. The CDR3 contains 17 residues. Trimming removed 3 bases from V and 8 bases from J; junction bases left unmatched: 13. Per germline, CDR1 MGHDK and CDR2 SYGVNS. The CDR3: CASSDSGPSGRRDEQFF. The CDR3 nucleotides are TGTGCCAGCAGTGATTCTGGTCCTAGCGGGAGAAGGGATGAGCAGTTCTTC.